Here is one TCR beta chain with its context. Original processing notes: Researchers report that nucleated cell counts were estimated from reference gene primer amplification. This table comes from immunoSEQ multiplex PCR, and its TCRdb copy is limited to in-frame clones, with some not included. For V, J and clone size, that table is used; D and trimming come from the DNA. The sample has some 170,000 clones, 75% to 90% seen once. The data belong to a study of blood T cell repertoires in COVID-19. Study background: In each case, the material was cDNA or gDNA derived from T cells, B-cell-depleted T cells, or PBMCs.

This TCR was recovered from a woman in her forties with COVID-19, enrolled during active disease. Sequenced sample: peripheral blood.

The CDR3: CATQDRANNSPLHF. CDR3 DNA: TGTGCCACCCAGGACAGGGCGAATAATTCACCCCTCCACTTT. The rearrangement joins TRBV19 to TRBJ1-6, with 8 nucleotides matching TRBD1. Germline V gene sequence: CDR1 LNHDA, CDR2 SQIVND (reference sequence). V shed 10 bases, J shed 5 bases, and the junction held 7 bases outside the gene matches. The CDR3 totals 14 residues.